These T cell receptor beta chains were read from a single sample in a study of identical twins. TCRdb analysed the 5' RACE reads with MiXCR anew, one entry per CDR3 protein. The sample carries more than 600,000 distinct CDR3 sequences, 15% to 20% recorded once. These data also featured in a second study, about T cells expressing NK-cell markers.

The source material was PBMCs. These receptors were collected from a woman aged 18-29 years in good health. Both conserved end residues are part of each CDR3. A D gene is named only where the DNA matches it firmly. A clone size is listed for some rows: how often the clone was seen (once, few, many), or a class if it is expanded.

clone size: many
V gene: TRBV12-3/TRBV12-4
CDR3 length: 12
D gene: -
J gene: TRBJ2-4
CDR3 protein: CASSFNPNIQYF
CDR3 DNA: TGTGCCAGCAGTTTTAACCCTAACATTCAGTACTTC

clone size: once
V gene: TRBV6-1
CDR3 length: 14
D gene: TRBD1
J gene: TRBJ2-7
CDR3 protein: CASTKGAGGYEQYF
CDR3 DNA: TGTGCCAGCACCAAGGGGGCAGGGGGATACGAGCAGTACTTC

clone size: -
V gene: TRBV15
CDR3 length: 13
D gene: -
J gene: TRBJ2-1
CDR3 protein: CATSRRGYNEQFF
CDR3 DNA: TGTGCCACCAGCAGGAGGGGGTACAATGAGCAGTTCTTC

clone size: -
V gene: TRBV9
CDR3 length: 13
D gene: -
J gene: TRBJ2-1
CDR3 protein: CASSVEAGAEQFF
CDR3 DNA: TGTGCCAGCAGCGTAGAAGCAGGCGCCGAGCAGTTCTTC

clone size: -
V gene: TRBV3-1
CDR3 length: 13
D gene: -
J gene: TRBJ1-1
CDR3 protein: CAAARVLNTEAFF
CDR3 DNA: TGTGCAGCGGCGAGGGTGTTGAACACTGAAGCTTTCTTT

clone size: few
V gene: TRBV5-1
CDR3 length: 15
D gene: -
J gene: TRBJ2-1
CDR3 protein: CASSTSGTPRNEQFF
CDR3 DNA: TGCGCCAGCAGCACTTCCGGGACTCCCCGCAATGAGCAGTTCTTC

clone size: -
V gene: TRBV29-1
CDR3 length: 11
D gene: -
J gene: TRBJ2-5
CDR3 protein: CSVAPEETQYF
CDR3 DNA: TGCAGCGTCGCCCCTGAAGAGACCCAGTACTTC

clone size: -
V gene: TRBV25-1
CDR3 length: 13
D gene: TRBD1
J gene: TRBJ1-1
CDR3 protein: CAARDRGDTEAFF
CDR3 DNA: TGTGCCGCCCGGGACAGGGGAGACACTGAAGCTTTCTTT

clone size: few
V gene: TRBV7-8
CDR3 length: 16
D gene: TRBD2
J gene: TRBJ2-7
CDR3 protein: CASSLVTSGSFDEQYF
CDR3 DNA: TGTGCCAGCAGCTTAGTGACTAGCGGGAGTTTCGACGAGCAGTACTTC

clone size: -
V gene: TRBV20-1
CDR3 length: 11
D gene: -
J gene: TRBJ2-1
CDR3 protein: CSAPGREEQFF
CDR3 DNA: TGCAGTGCTCCGGGTCGAGAGGAGCAGTTCTTC

clone size: -
V gene: TRBV4-3
CDR3 length: 16
D gene: TRBD1
J gene: TRBJ2-2
CDR3 protein: CASSPDRGINTGELFF
CDR3 DNA: TGCGCCAGCAGCCCTGACAGGGGGATCAACACCGGGGAGCTGTTTTTT

clone size: few
V gene: TRBV20-1
CDR3 length: 15
D gene: TRBD2
J gene: TRBJ2-1
CDR3 protein: CSAVFSGRSYNEQFF
CDR3 DNA: TGCAGTGCTGTTTTTAGCGGGAGGTCCTACAATGAGCAGTTCTTC

clone size: -
V gene: TRBV3-1
CDR3 length: 15
D gene: TRBD1
J gene: TRBJ1-2
CDR3 protein: CASSQHGTETGGYTF
CDR3 DNA: TGTGCCAGCAGCCAACACGGGACAGAGACCGGAGGCTACACCTTC

clone size: few
V gene: TRBV7-2
CDR3 length: 13
D gene: -
J gene: TRBJ1-2
CDR3 protein: CASRLGGYYGYTF
CDR3 DNA: TGTGCCAGCAGATTAGGGGGGTACTATGGCTACACCTTC

clone size: -
V gene: TRBV15
CDR3 length: 16
D gene: TRBD1
J gene: TRBJ2-7
CDR3 protein: CATSRDRWTGVYEQYF
CDR3 DNA: TGTGCCACCAGCAGAGATCGATGGACAGGGGTCTACGAGCAGTACTTC

clone size: medium-sized
V gene: TRBV3-1
CDR3 length: 12
D gene: -
J gene: TRBJ2-3
CDR3 protein: CASSQDRDTQYF
CDR3 DNA: TGTGCCAGCAGCCAAGATCGGGATACGCAGTATTTT

clone size: few
V gene: TRBV20-1
CDR3 length: 13
D gene: -
J gene: TRBJ2-3
CDR3 protein: CSATRDVTDTQYF
CDR3 DNA: TGCAGTGCTACCCGAGACGTCACAGATACGCAGTATTTT

clone size: -
V gene: TRBV10-3
CDR3 length: 16
D gene: -
J gene: TRBJ2-7
CDR3 protein: CAISESRIRRVGEQYF
CDR3 DNA: TGTGCCATCAGTGAGTCTCGGATTCGAAGGGTCGGCGAGCAGTACTTC

clone size: few
V gene: TRBV7-8
CDR3 length: 14
D gene: TRBD2
J gene: TRBJ2-4
CDR3 protein: CASSLVAGGGIQYF
CDR3 DNA: TGTGCCAGCAGCTTAGTAGCGGGAGGTGGCATTCAGTACTTC

clone size: -
V gene: TRBV2
CDR3 length: 13
D gene: TRBD2
J gene: TRBJ2-3
CDR3 protein: CASGRERLDTQYF
CDR3 DNA: TGTGCCAGCGGGCGGGAGAGACTAGATACGCAGTATTTT

clone size: -
V gene: TRBV7-6
CDR3 length: 15
D gene: TRBD2
J gene: TRBJ2-1
CDR3 protein: CASRKTSGGSNEQFF
CDR3 DNA: TGTGCCAGCAGGAAGACTAGCGGGGGATCCAATGAGCAGTTCTTC

clone size: -
V gene: TRBV20-1
CDR3 length: 14
D gene: -
J gene: TRBJ2-5
CDR3 protein: CSARQNPRQETQYF
CDR3 DNA: TGCAGTGCTAGACAAAACCCACGCCAAGAGACCCAGTACTTC

clone size: few
V gene: TRBV12-3/TRBV12-4
CDR3 length: 13
D gene: -
J gene: TRBJ2-1
CDR3 protein: CASSFGPYNEQFF
CDR3 DNA: TGTGCCAGCAGTTTTGGTCCTTACAATGAGCAGTTCTTC

clone size: -
V gene: TRBV20-1
CDR3 length: 13
D gene: -
J gene: TRBJ1-4
CDR3 protein: CSVHRSSSEKLFF
CDR3 DNA: TGCAGTGTCCACAGGTCATCGTCTGAAAAACTGTTTTTT

clone size: few
V gene: TRBV20-1
CDR3 length: 16
D gene: -
J gene: TRBJ2-6
CDR3 protein: CSARDRFEGRANVLTF
CDR3 DNA: TGCAGTGCTAGAGATCGGTTCGAAGGCCGGGCCAACGTCCTGACTTTC

clone size: many
V gene: TRBV6-2/TRBV6-3
CDR3 length: 13
D gene: -
J gene: TRBJ1-2
CDR3 protein: CASTFLAGYGYTF
CDR3 DNA: TGTGCCAGCACGTTTCTGGCGGGCTATGGCTACACCTTC

clone size: -
V gene: TRBV7-8
CDR3 length: 17
D gene: TRBD2
J gene: TRBJ2-2
CDR3 protein: CASSRLPAGGNTGELFF
CDR3 DNA: TGTGCCAGCAGCCGACTGCCTGCGGGGGGAAACACCGGGGAGCTGTTTTTT

clone size: many
V gene: TRBV5-4
CDR3 length: 14
D gene: -
J gene: TRBJ2-5
CDR3 protein: CASSLGLSQETQYF
CDR3 DNA: TGTGCCAGCAGCCTGGGACTTTCCCAAGAGACCCAGTACTTC

clone size: few
V gene: TRBV5-1
CDR3 length: 13
D gene: -
J gene: TRBJ1-1
CDR3 protein: CASSPDRPTEAFF
CDR3 DNA: TGCGCCAGCAGCCCGGACAGACCCACTGAAGCTTTCTTT

clone size: -
V gene: TRBV4-1
CDR3 length: 14
D gene: -
J gene: TRBJ2-1
CDR3 protein: CASSQVGGGNEQFF
CDR3 DNA: TGCGCCAGCAGCCAAGTAGGGGGGGGCAATGAGCAGTTCTTC

clone size: -
V gene: TRBV4-3
CDR3 length: 15
D gene: -
J gene: TRBJ2-7
CDR3 protein: CASSQEKESSYEQYF
CDR3 DNA: TGCGCCAGCAGCCAAGAGAAGGAAAGCTCCTACGAGCAGTACTTC

clone size: -
V gene: TRBV29-1
CDR3 length: 15
D gene: TRBD2
J gene: TRBJ2-5
CDR3 protein: CSVDISLLAEETQYF
CDR3 DNA: TGCAGCGTTGATATTTCCTTACTAGCGGAAGAGACCCAGTACTTC

clone size: few
V gene: TRBV7-2
CDR3 length: 18
D gene: TRBD2
J gene: TRBJ2-3
CDR3 protein: CASSLAESGTRRWDTQYF
CDR3 DNA: TGTGCCAGCAGCTTAGCCGAATCCGGGACTAGGAGGTGGGATACGCAGTATTTT

clone size: -
V gene: TRBV20-1
CDR3 length: 15
D gene: TRBD2
J gene: TRBJ2-1
CDR3 protein: CSARSGSSFYNEQFF
CDR3 DNA: TGCAGTGCTCGTAGCGGGAGTTCCTTCTACAATGAGCAGTTCTTC

clone size: -
V gene: TRBV12-3/TRBV12-4
CDR3 length: 13
D gene: -
J gene: TRBJ2-1
CDR3 protein: CASSLGTPNEQFF
CDR3 DNA: TGTGCCAGCAGTTTGGGAACCCCCAATGAGCAGTTCTTC

clone size: -
V gene: TRBV28
CDR3 length: 14
D gene: -
J gene: TRBJ2-5
CDR3 protein: CASSLSPLEGTQYF
CDR3 DNA: TGTGCCAGCAGTTTATCTCCCTTAGAGGGGACCCAGTACTTC

clone size: -
V gene: TRBV9
CDR3 length: 12
D gene: -
J gene: TRBJ2-5
CDR3 protein: CASSEWGETQYF
CDR3 DNA: TGTGCCAGCAGCGAGTGGGGAGAGACCCAGTACTTC

clone size: -
V gene: TRBV29-1
CDR3 length: 12
D gene: -
J gene: TRBJ2-7
CDR3 protein: CSVREDSYEQYF
CDR3 DNA: TGCAGCGTTCGCGAGGACTCCTACGAGCAGTACTTC

clone size: many
V gene: TRBV15
CDR3 length: 13
D gene: TRBD2
J gene: TRBJ2-1
CDR3 protein: CATSNSGGNEQFF
CDR3 DNA: TGTGCCACCAGCAATAGCGGGGGCAATGAGCAGTTCTTC

clone size: few
V gene: TRBV9
CDR3 length: 16
D gene: -
J gene: TRBJ2-5
CDR3 protein: CASSVKGDWIQETQYF
CDR3 DNA: TGTGCCAGCAGCGTAAAGGGGGACTGGATACAAGAGACCCAGTACTTC

clone size: -
V gene: TRBV11-2
CDR3 length: 15
D gene: TRBD1
J gene: TRBJ2-3
CDR3 protein: CASSLGQGATDTQYF
CDR3 DNA: TGTGCCAGCAGCTTAGGACAGGGGGCCACAGATACGCAGTATTTT

clone size: -
V gene: TRBV2
CDR3 length: 17
D gene: -
J gene: TRBJ1-1
CDR3 protein: CASSEAGPLGSGTEAFF
CDR3 DNA: TGTGCCAGCAGTGAAGCGGGTCCACTAGGCAGCGGCACTGAAGCTTTCTTT

clone size: -
V gene: TRBV12-3/TRBV12-4
CDR3 length: 13
D gene: -
J gene: TRBJ2-1
CDR3 protein: CASSFLLRNEQFF
CDR3 DNA: TGTGCCAGCAGTTTCCTCCTGCGGAATGAGCAGTTCTTC

clone size: -
V gene: TRBV5-6
CDR3 length: 15
D gene: TRBD2
J gene: TRBJ2-7
CDR3 protein: CASSRTMTSENEQYF
CDR3 DNA: TGTGCCAGCAGCCGGACCATGACTAGCGAGAACGAGCAGTACTTC

clone size: few
V gene: TRBV20-1
CDR3 length: 14
D gene: -
J gene: TRBJ1-6
CDR3 protein: CSAGGGFYNSPLHF
CDR3 DNA: TGCAGTGCTGGGGGGGGGTTCTATAATTCACCCCTCCACTTT

clone size: -
V gene: TRBV6-1
CDR3 length: 16
D gene: TRBD1
J gene: TRBJ1-2
CDR3 protein: CASRTNRQGWNYGYTF
CDR3 DNA: TGTGCCAGCAGAACCAATCGACAGGGCTGGAACTATGGCTACACCTTC

clone size: few
V gene: TRBV9
CDR3 length: 15
D gene: TRBD2
J gene: TRBJ2-7
CDR3 protein: CASSVDLAGDDEQYF
CDR3 DNA: TGTGCCAGCAGCGTAGATCTAGCGGGAGACGACGAGCAGTACTTC

clone size: -
V gene: TRBV6-5
CDR3 length: 16
D gene: -
J gene: TRBJ2-1
CDR3 protein: CASSHSLASSYNEQFF
CDR3 DNA: TGTGCCAGCAGTCACAGCCTAGCGAGCTCCTACAATGAGCAGTTCTTC

clone size: -
V gene: TRBV14
CDR3 length: 14
D gene: TRBD2
J gene: TRBJ2-1
CDR3 protein: CASSQGGWGGEQFF
CDR3 DNA: TGTGCCAGCAGCCAAGGCGGATGGGGGGGTGAGCAGTTCTTC

clone size: -
V gene: TRBV12-3/TRBV12-4
CDR3 length: 13
D gene: -
J gene: TRBJ2-1
CDR3 protein: CASSFRDSNEQFF
CDR3 DNA: TGTGCCAGCAGTTTCAGAGACAGCAATGAGCAGTTCTTC

clone size: few
V gene: TRBV20-1
CDR3 length: 14
D gene: TRBD2
J gene: TRBJ2-7
CDR3 protein: CSARVPAGGLEQYF
CDR3 DNA: TGCAGTGCTAGAGTCCCAGCGGGAGGGCTCGAGCAGTACTTC

clone size: few
V gene: TRBV12-3/TRBV12-4
CDR3 length: 13
D gene: -
J gene: TRBJ2-7
CDR3 protein: CASQGTFISEQYF
CDR3 DNA: TGTGCCTCACAAGGGACTTTTATTTCGGAGCAGTACTTC

clone size: -
V gene: TRBV12-3/TRBV12-4
CDR3 length: 15
D gene: -
J gene: TRBJ2-1
CDR3 protein: CASSSGQGTRYEQFF
CDR3 DNA: TGTGCCAGCAGTTCTGGACAGGGGACTAGGTATGAGCAGTTCTTC

clone size: few
V gene: TRBV4-3
CDR3 length: 16
D gene: -
J gene: TRBJ2-1
CDR3 protein: CASSQDSRRGGSEQFF
CDR3 DNA: TGCGCCAGCAGCCAAGATAGTAGGAGGGGGGGTAGTGAGCAGTTCTTC

clone size: -
V gene: TRBV7-9
CDR3 length: 16
D gene: TRBD1
J gene: TRBJ2-7
CDR3 protein: CASSQHPGTGAYEQYF
CDR3 DNA: TGTGCCAGCAGTCAACACCCCGGGACAGGGGCCTACGAGCAGTACTTC

clone size: -
V gene: TRBV7-3
CDR3 length: 17
D gene: TRBD2
J gene: TRBJ2-2
CDR3 protein: CASSFSSGGANTGELFF
CDR3 DNA: TGTGCCAGCAGCTTTTCGAGCGGGGGGGCGAACACCGGGGAGCTGTTTTTT

clone size: few
V gene: TRBV20-1
CDR3 length: 13
D gene: -
J gene: TRBJ2-5
CDR3 protein: CSAAGTDQETQYF
CDR3 DNA: TGCAGCGCCGCCGGGACGGATCAAGAGACCCAGTACTTC